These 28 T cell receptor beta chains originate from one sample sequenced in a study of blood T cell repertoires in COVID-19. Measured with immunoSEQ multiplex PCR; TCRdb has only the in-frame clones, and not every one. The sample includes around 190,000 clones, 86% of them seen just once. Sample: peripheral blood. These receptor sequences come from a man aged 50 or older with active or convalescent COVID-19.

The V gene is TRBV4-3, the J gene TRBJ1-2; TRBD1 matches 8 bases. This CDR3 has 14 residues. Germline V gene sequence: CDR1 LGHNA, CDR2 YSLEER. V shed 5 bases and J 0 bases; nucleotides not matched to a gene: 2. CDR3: CASSGQGTNYGYTF. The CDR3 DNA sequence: TGCGCCAGCAGCGGACAGGGAACTAACTATGGCTACACCTTC.

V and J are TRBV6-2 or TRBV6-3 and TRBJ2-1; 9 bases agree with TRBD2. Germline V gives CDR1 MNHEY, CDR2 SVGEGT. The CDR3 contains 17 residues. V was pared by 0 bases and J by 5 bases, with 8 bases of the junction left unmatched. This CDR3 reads CASSYSVSGSFNNEQFF. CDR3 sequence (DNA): TGTGCCAGCAGTTACTCGGTTAGCGGGAGTTTTAACAATGAGCAGTTCTTC.

The CDR3, as DNA: TGTGCCAGCAGCCCTATTAGCGGGCTTAATACGCAGTATTTT. Protein product: CASSPISGLNTQYF. The rearrangement links TRBV14 to TRBJ2-3; TRBD2 agrees at 7 bases. Germline values: CDR1 SGHDN, CDR2 FVKESK. V lost 4 bases and J lost 7; bases outside the gene matches: 8. The CDR3 extends over 14 amino acids.

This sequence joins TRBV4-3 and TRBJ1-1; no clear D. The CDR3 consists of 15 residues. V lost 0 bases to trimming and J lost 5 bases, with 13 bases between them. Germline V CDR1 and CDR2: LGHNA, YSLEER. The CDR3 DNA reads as TGCGCCAGCAGCCAAGACCTTACCAAGAGGACTGAAGCTTTCTTT. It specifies CASSQDLTKRTEAFF.

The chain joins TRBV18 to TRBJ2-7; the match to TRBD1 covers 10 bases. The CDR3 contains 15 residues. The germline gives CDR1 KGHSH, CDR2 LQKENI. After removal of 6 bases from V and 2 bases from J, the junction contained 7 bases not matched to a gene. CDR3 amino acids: CASSPTGQGTYEQYF. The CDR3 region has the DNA TGTGCCAGCTCTCCGACGGGACAGGGGACCTACGAGCAGTACTTC.

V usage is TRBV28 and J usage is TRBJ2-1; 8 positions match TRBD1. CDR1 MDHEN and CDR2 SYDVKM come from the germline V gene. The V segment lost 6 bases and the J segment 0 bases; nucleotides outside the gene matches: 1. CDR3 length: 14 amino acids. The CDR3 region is CASRQGGSYNEQFF. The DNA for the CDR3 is TGTGCCAGCAGACAGGGGGGCTCCTACAATGAGCAGTTCTTC.

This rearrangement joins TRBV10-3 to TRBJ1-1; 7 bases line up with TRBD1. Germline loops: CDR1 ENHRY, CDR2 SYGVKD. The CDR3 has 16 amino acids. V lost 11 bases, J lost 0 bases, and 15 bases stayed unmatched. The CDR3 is CAARPRGEALNTEAFF. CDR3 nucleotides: TGTGCCGCGCGACCCAGGGGGGAGGCTTTGAACACTGAAGCTTTCTTT.

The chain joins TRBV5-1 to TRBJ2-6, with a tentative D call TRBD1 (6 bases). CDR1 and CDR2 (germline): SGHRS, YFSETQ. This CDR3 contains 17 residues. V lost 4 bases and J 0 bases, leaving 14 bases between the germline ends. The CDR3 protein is CASSPNDRFSGANVLTF. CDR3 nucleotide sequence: TGCGCCAGCAGCCCAAACGACAGGTTCTCTGGGGCCAACGTCCTGACTTTC.

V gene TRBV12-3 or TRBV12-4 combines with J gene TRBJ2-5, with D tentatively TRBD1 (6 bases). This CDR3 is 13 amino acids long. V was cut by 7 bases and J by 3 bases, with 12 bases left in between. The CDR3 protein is CASMEDSEETQYF. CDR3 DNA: TGTGCCAGCATGGAGGACAGCGAAGAGACCCAGTACTTC.

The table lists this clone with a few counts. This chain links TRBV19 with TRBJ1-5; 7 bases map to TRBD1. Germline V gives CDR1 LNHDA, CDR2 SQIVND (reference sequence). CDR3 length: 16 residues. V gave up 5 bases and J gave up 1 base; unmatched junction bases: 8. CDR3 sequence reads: CASSGQGGTSNQPQHF. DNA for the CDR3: TGTGCCAGTAGTGGTCAGGGGGGAACGAGCAATCAGCCCCAGCATTTT. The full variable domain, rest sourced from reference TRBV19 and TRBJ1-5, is DGGITQSPKYLFRKEGQNVTLSCEQNLNHDAMYWYRQDPGQGLRLIYYSQIVNDFQKGDIAEGYSVSREKKESFPLTVTSAQKNPTAFYLCASSGQGGTSNQPQHFGDGTRLSIL.

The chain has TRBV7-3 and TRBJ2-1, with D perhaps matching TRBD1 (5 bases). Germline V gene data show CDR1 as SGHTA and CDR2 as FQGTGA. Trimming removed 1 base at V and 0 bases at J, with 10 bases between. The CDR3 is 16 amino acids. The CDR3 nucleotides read TGTGCCAGCAGCTTAATGTGGGGCGGCTCCTACAATGAGCAGTTCTTC. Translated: CASSLMWGGSYNEQFF.

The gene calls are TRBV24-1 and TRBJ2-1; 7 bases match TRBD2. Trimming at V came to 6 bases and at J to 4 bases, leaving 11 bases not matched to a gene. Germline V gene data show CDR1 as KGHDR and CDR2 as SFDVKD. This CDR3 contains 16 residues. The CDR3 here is CATSISSGGGYNEQFF. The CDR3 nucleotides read TGTGCCACCAGTATCTCTAGCGGCGGGGGATACAATGAGCAGTTCTTC.

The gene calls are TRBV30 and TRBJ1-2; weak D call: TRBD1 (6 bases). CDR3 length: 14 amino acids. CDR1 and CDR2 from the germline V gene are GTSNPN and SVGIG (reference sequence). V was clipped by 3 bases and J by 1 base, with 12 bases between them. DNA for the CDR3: TGTGCCTGGAGGGTACAGGGTCTTAACTATGGCTACACCTTC. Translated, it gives CAWRVQGLNYGYTF.

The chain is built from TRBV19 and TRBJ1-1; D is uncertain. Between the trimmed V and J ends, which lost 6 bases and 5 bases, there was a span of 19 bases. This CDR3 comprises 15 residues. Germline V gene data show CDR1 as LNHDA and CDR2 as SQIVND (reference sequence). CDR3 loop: CASRVHPRKGTEAFF. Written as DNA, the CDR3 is TGTGCCAGTAGAGTTCACCCCAGGAAAGGAACTGAAGCTTTCTTT.

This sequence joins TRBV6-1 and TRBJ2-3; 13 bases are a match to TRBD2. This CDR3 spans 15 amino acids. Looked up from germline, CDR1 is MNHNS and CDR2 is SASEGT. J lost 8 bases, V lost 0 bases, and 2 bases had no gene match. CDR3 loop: CASSEATSGRGTQYF. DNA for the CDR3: TGTGCCAGCAGTGAAGCTACTAGCGGGAGGGGTACGCAGTATTTT.

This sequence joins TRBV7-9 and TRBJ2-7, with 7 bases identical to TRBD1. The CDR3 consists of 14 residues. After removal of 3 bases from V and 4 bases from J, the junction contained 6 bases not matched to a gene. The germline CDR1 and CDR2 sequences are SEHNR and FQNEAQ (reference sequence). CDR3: CASSLFAGGYEQYF. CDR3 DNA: TGTGCCAGCAGCTTGTTTGCAGGGGGTTACGAGCAGTACTTC.

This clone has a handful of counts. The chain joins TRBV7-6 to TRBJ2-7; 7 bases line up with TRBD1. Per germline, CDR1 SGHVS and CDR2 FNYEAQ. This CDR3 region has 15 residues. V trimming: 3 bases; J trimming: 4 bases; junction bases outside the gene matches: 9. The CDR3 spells CASSLTTGQVYEQYF. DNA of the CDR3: TGTGCCAGCAGCTTGACGACAGGGCAGGTTTACGAGCAGTACTTC.

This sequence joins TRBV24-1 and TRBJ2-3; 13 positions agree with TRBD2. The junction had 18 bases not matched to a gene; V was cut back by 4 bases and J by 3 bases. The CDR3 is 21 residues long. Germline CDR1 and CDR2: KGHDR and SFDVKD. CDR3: CATSDPSILAGGLRGTDTQYF. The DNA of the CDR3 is TGTGCCACCAGTGACCCCTCGATACTAGCGGGAGGGCTTCGGGGGACAGATACGCAGTATTTT.

The CDR3 region has the DNA TGCGCCAGCAGCCAAGAAAGGGGTTTTGGCTACACCTTC. This gives the protein CASSQERGFGYTF. The rearrangement uses TRBV4-3 and TRBJ1-2; D may be TRBD1 (5 bases). CDR1 LGHNA and CDR2 YSLEER come from the germline V gene. The CDR3 consists of 13 residues. V lost 0 bases to trimming and J lost 7 bases, with 9 bases between them.

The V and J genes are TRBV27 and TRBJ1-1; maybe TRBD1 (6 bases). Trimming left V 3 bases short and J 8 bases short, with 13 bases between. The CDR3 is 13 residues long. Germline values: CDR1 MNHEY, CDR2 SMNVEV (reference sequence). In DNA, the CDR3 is TGTGCCAGCAGTTTGGGATCGACAGGCGAAGCTTTCTTT. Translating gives CASSLGSTGEAFF.

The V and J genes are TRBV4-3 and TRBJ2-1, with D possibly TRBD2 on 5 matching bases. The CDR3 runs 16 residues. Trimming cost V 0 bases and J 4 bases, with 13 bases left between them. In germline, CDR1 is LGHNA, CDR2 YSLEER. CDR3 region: CASSQDYAAGYNEQFF. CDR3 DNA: TGCGCCAGCAGCCAAGATTACGCCGCGGGTTACAATGAGCAGTTCTTC.

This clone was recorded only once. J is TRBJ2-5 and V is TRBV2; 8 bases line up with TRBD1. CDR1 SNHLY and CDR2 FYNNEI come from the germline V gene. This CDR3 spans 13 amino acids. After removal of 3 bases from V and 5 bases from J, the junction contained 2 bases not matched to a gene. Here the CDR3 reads CASSEDRAETQYF. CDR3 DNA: TGTGCCAGCAGTGAGGACAGGGCTGAGACCCAGTACTTC.

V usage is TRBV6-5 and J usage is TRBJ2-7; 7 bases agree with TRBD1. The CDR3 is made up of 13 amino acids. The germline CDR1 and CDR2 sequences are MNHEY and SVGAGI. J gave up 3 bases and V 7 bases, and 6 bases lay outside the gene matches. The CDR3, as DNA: TGTGCCAGCAATGCCGGGACAGACTACGAGCAGTACTTC. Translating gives CASNAGTDYEQYF.

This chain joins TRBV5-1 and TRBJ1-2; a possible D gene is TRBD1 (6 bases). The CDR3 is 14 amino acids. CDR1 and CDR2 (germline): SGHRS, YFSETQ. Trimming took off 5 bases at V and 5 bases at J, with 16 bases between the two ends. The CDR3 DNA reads TGCGCCAGCAGTGAGGGGGGGCACGGTTATGGCTACACCTTC. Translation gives CASSEGGHGYGYTF.

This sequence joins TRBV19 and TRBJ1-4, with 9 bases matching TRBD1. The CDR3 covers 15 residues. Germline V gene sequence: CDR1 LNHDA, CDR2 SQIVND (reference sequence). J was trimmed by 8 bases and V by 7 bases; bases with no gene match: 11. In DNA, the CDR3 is TGTGCCAGTAAAACCGGGACAGGGCCAGAGGAAAAACTGTTTTTT. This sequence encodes CASKTGTGPEEKLFF.

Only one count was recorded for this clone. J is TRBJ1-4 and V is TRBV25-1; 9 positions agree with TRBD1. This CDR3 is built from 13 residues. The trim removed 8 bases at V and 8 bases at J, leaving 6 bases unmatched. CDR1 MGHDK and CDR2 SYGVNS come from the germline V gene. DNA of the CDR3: TGTGCCAGCTCACAGGGGGCGGAAGAAAAACTGTTTTTT. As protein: CASSQGAEEKLFF.

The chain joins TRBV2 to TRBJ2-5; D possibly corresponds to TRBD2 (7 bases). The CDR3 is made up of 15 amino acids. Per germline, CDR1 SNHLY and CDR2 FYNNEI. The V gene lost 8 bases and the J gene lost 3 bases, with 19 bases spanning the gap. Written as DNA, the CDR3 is TGTGCCAGCCCCACCCTCGGGGGGCCCGAAGAGACCCAGTACTTC. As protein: CASPTLGGPEETQYF.

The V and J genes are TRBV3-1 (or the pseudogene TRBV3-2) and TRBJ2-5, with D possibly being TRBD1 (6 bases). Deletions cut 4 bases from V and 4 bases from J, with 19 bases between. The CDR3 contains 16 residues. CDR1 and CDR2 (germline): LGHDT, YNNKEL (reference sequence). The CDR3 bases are TGTGCCAGCAGCCCTGGTCCCGGACAGAGCAGAGAGACCCAGTACTTC. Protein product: CASSPGPGQSRETQYF.